One T cell receptor beta chain is described in this entry. This table comes from immunoSEQ multiplex PCR, and its TCRdb copy is limited to in-frame clones, with some not included. The table records fewer than 75,000 clones, roughly 90% of them present only once. This entry comes from a study of blood T cell repertoires in COVID-19. On the study more broadly: Italy, Spain and the United States were the sources of the convalescent and acute COVID-19 samples. T cells, B-cell-depleted T cells, or PBMCs supplied cDNA or gDNA.

The CDR3 is 16 residues long. V dropped 5 bases and J dropped 9; count of bases not matched to a gene: 14. Germline CDR1 and CDR2: SGHTA and FQGNSA. The sequenced sample consisted of peripheral blood. The chain has TRBV7-2 and TRBJ1-1; 11 bases fit TRBD1. The source of this sequence is a human donor in a cohort sampled during active COVID-19. CDR3 sequence (DNA): TGTGCCAGCAGCCTTTTCCCGGGACAGGGGGTCTTGCAAGCTTTCTTT. Translating it yields CASSLFPGQGVLQAFF.